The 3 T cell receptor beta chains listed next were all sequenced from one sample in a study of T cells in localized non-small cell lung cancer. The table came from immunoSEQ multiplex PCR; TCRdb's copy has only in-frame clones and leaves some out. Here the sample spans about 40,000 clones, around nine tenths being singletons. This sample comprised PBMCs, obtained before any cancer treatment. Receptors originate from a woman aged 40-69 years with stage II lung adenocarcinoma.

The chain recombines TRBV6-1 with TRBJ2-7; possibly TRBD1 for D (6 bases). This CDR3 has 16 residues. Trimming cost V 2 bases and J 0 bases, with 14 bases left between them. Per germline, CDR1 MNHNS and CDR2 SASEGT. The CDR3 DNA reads TGTGCCAGCAGTGAACCCTCGGACAGAGTCTCCTACGAGCAGTACTTC. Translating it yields CASSEPSDRVSYEQYF.

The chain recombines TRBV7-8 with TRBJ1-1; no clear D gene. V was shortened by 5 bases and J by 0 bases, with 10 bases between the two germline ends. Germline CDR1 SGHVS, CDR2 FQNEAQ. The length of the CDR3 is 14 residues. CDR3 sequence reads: CASSRAVMNTEAFF. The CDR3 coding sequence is TGTGCCAGCAGCCGTGCTGTAATGAACACTGAAGCTTTCTTT.

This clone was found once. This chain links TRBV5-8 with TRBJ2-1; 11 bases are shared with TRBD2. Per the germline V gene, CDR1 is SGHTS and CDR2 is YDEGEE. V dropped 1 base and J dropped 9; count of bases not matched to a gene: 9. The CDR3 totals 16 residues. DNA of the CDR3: TGTGCCAGCAGCTTGCATAAACTAGCGGGGGCTGGTGAGCAGTTCTTC. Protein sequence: CASSLHKLAGAGEQFF.